These 22 T cell receptor beta chains originate from one sample sequenced in a study of T cells after yellow fever vaccination. Each CDR3 protein gets one entry after TCRdb re-called the 5' RACE reads with MiXCR. The sample yields 200,000 to 300,000 distinct CDR3 sequences, 6.5% to 7.5% seen once. This specimen was CD4+ T cells sorted from PBMCs, taken on the day of the yellow fever booster vaccination. Receptors originate from a young man who received the YFV17D yellow fever vaccine.

The V and J genes are TRBV20-1 and TRBJ2-7; 11 bases fit TRBD2. Germline CDR1 DFQATT, CDR2 SNEGSKA (reference sequence). The CDR3 is 14 amino acids. J gave up 2 bases and V 4 bases, and 4 bases lay outside the gene matches. In DNA, the CDR3 is TGCAGTGCTATTACTAGCGGGGGACCCTACGAGCAGTACTTC. As protein: CSAITSGGPYEQYF.

There are many counts of this clonotype. The V call is TRBV19, the J call TRBJ2-1; 9 positions match TRBD2. CDR1 and CDR2 (germline): LNHDA, SQIVND (reference sequence). The CDR3 spans 16 residues. Germline trimming cut 4 bases from V and 1 base from J; bases unmatched to any gene: 5. For the CDR3, the DNA is TGTGCCAGTAGTAGTGTAGCGGGAGAATCCTACAATGAGCAGTTCTTC. Translation gives CASSSVAGESYNEQFF.

This clonotype was counted only a few times. The rearrangement joins TRBV19 to TRBJ2-6; 7 bases agree with TRBD1. This CDR3 region has 14 residues. Per germline, CDR1 LNHDA and CDR2 SQIVND (reference sequence). The trim removed 11 bases at V and 2 bases at J, leaving 6 bases unmatched. The CDR3 protein is CAVQGRTGANVLTF. CDR3 sequence (DNA): TGTGCCGTACAGGGGCGGACTGGGGCCAACGTCCTGACTTTC. Variable domain in full (rest from reference TRBV19 and TRBJ2-6): DGGITQSPKYLFRKEGQNVTLSCEQNLNHDAMYWYRQDPGQGLRLIYYSQIVNDFQKGDIAEGYSVSREKKESFPLTVTSAQKNPTAFYLCAVQGRTGANVLTFGAGSRLTVL.

This chain uses TRBV20-1 with TRBJ2-5, with D possibly matching TRBD2 (6 bases). The CDR3 is made up of 13 amino acids. V was cut by 0 bases and J by 5 bases, with 10 bases left in between. Germline loops: CDR1 DFQATT, CDR2 SNEGSKA (reference sequence). The CDR3 DNA is TGCAGTGCTAGAGATGGGGGGAAGGAGACCCAGTACTTC. This gives the protein CSARDGGKETQYF.

Comments on this clonotype: A single base separates this from a much larger clone, so it may be a read error. The genes are TRBV4-3 and TRBJ2-7; 8 bases match TRBD2. The CDR3 consists of 15 residues. Germline trimming cut 4 bases from V and 1 base from J; bases unmatched to any gene: 6. Germline V CDR1 and CDR2: LGHNA, YSLEER. The CDR3 DNA follows: TGCGCCAGCAGCCGAGGGAGCGGGAGATCCTACGAGCAGTACTTC. It is translated as CASSRGSGRSYEQYF.

The chain recombines TRBV7-9 with TRBJ1-2; 7 nucleotides match TRBD1. The CDR3 covers 17 residues. CDR1 and CDR2 (germline): SEHNR, FQNEAQ (reference sequence). With V trimmed by 4 bases and J by 0 bases, 11 bases remained unmatched. CDR3 sequence: CASSWDSTLPANYGYTF. DNA for the CDR3: TGTGCCAGCAGCTGGGACAGTACTTTACCTGCTAACTATGGCTACACCTTC.

This clonotype has a handful of counts. The gene calls are TRBV27 and TRBJ2-5; the D is unclear. The germline gives CDR1 MNHEY, CDR2 SMNVEV (reference sequence). V lost 4 bases, J lost 6 bases, and 6 bases lay in between. The CDR3 loop spans 11 amino acids. CDR3 coding DNA: TGTGCCAGCAGTTCCCGGCAGACCCAGTACTTC. Protein sequence: CASSSRQTQYF.

At least ten counts were recorded for this clonotype. The chain couples TRBV3-1 to TRBJ2-3; 11 positions agree with TRBD2. The germline CDR1 and CDR2 sequences are LGHDT and YNNKEL (reference sequence). Germline trimming cut 5 bases from V and 2 bases from J; bases unmatched to any gene: 6. CDR3 size: 16 residues. The CDR3 coding sequence is TGTGCCAGCAGCTACGTAGCGGGAGGGACCACAGATACGCAGTATTTT. Its protein product is CASSYVAGGTTDTQYF.

V and J are TRBV7-3 and TRBJ2-1; D gene unclear. Trimming shortened V by 3 bases and J by 2 bases, and 5 bases separated the two germline ends. The CDR3 has 13 amino acids. CDR1 is SGHTA, CDR2 FQGTGA, per germline. The CDR3 sequence: CASSFGAYNEQFF. In nucleotides, the CDR3 is TGTGCCAGCAGCTTCGGCGCCTACAATGAGCAGTTCTTC.

In its sample, this clonotype was seen once. A clone one base away is much larger, so this may be a read error. The CDR3 protein is CAWTAWVHTDTQYF. CDR3 sequence (DNA): TGTGCCTGGACCGCGTGGGTCCACACAGATACGCAGTATTTT. The chain couples TRBV30 to TRBJ2-3; D not resolved. Between the trimmed V and J ends, which lost 4 bases and 2 bases, there was a span of 13 bases. Per germline, CDR1 GTSNPN and CDR2 SVGIG (reference sequence). CDR3 length equals 14 residues.

This chain links TRBV6-5 with TRBJ2-4; the D gene could be TRBD1 or TRBD2 (7 bases each). There are 16 residues in the CDR3. Trimming left V 2 bases short and J 0 bases short, with 11 bases between. Per the germline V gene, CDR1 is MNHEY and CDR2 is SVGAGI. The CDR3: CASSYGRGGAKNIQYF. CDR3 DNA: TGTGCCAGCAGTTACGGCAGGGGGGGAGCCAAAAACATTCAGTACTTC.

The chain combines TRBV12-3 or TRBV12-4 with TRBJ1-2; weak D call: TRBD1 (6 bases). CDR3 length equals 14 residues. Trimming left V 2 bases short and J 2 bases short, with 9 bases between. This chain's CDR3 is CASSLSGANYGYTF. CDR3 nucleotide sequence: TGTGCCAGCAGTTTATCGGGGGCCAACTATGGCTACACCTTC.

This clonotype has ten or more counts. The chain joins TRBV5-1 to TRBJ2-5; 12 bases line up with TRBD2. Germline V gives CDR1 SGHRS, CDR2 YFSETQ. This CDR3 is 15 amino acids long. The junction had 2 bases not matched to a gene; V was cut back by 0 bases and J by 5 bases. The CDR3, as DNA: TGCGCCAGCAGCTTGGGACTAGCGGGAGATGAGACCCAGTACTTC. Protein: CASSLGLAGDETQYF. Full variable domain (missing parts from reference TRBV5-1 and TRBJ2-5): KAGVTQTPRYLIKTRGQQVTLSCSPISGHRSVSWYQQTPGQGLQFLFEYFSETQRNKGNFPGRFSGRQFSNSRSEMNVSTLELGDSALYLCASSLGLAGDETQYFGPGTRLLVL.

This clonotype was recorded a few times. The chain is built from TRBV18 and TRBJ1-5, with D uncertain. Germline values: CDR1 KGHSH, CDR2 LQKENI. The length of the CDR3 is 13 residues. V was pared by 6 bases and J by 0 bases, with 6 bases between. The CDR3 here is CASSTDSNQPQHF. The CDR3 DNA reads TGTGCCAGCTCTACGGATAGCAATCAGCCCCAGCATTTT.

This clonotype was picked up a small number of times. The CDR3 DNA reads as TGTGCCAGCAGCTTAGCGACGAACACCGGGGAGCTGTTTTTT. As protein: CASSLATNTGELFF. The chain has TRBV7-2 and TRBJ2-2; D is unresolved. Trimming stripped 0 bases from V and 0 bases from J, with 2 bases between. The CDR3 totals 14 residues. CDR1 SGHTA and CDR2 FQGNSA come from the germline V gene.

This clonotype was detected many times. The chain links TRBV10-3 to TRBJ2-5, with D perhaps matching TRBD1 or TRBD2 (5 bases each). Trimming cost V 0 bases and J 4 bases, with 9 bases left between them. This CDR3 has 14 amino acids. In germline, CDR1 is ENHRY, CDR2 SYGVKD. The CDR3 DNA is TGTGCCATCAGTGAGTCCGTGAGGGGAGAGACCCAGTACTTC. Translation: CAISESVRGETQYF.

In nucleotides, the CDR3 is TGTGCCAGCAAAACAGGTTGGGATCAGCCCCAGCATTTT. The encoded protein is CASKTGWDQPQHF. The V gene is TRBV28, the J gene TRBJ1-5; possibly TRBD1 for D (5 bases). With 7 bases removed from V and 5 bases from J, the gap between germline ends came to 12 bases. The germline V gene has CDR1 MDHEN and CDR2 SYDVKM. The length of the CDR3 is 13 residues. Supplemented by reference TRBV28 and TRBJ1-5, the full variable domain reads DVKVTQSSRYLVKRTGEKVFLECVQDMDHENMFWYRQDPGLGLRLIYFSYDVKMKEKGDIPEGYSVSREKKERFSLILESASTNQTSMYLCASKTGWDQPQHFGDGTRLSIL.

This clonotype showed up just a few times. The chain combines TRBV4-3 with TRBJ1-1, with 8 positions matching TRBD1. From germline, CDR1 is LGHNA and CDR2 YSLEER. This CDR3 comprises 20 residues. V lost 0 bases to trimming and J lost 1 base; unmatched junction nucleotides: 16. The CDR3 DNA reads TGCGCCAGCAGCCAAGATCGGGGACAGGCACAGCCTACATCGAACACTGAAGCTTTCTTT. Translation gives CASSQDRGQAQPTSNTEAFF.

In its sample, this clonotype was seen many times. The chain recombines TRBV7-8 with TRBJ2-7; the match to TRBD1 covers 8 bases. The V gene's germline CDR1 is SGHVS and CDR2 FQNEAQ. The CDR3 length is 15 residues. Losses at the gene ends were 2 bases for V and 4 bases for J; bases not matched to a gene: 7. CDR3 bases: TGTGCCAGCAGCTTAATTAGCGGACAGGGTTACGAGCAGTACTTC. Translation gives CASSLISGQGYEQYF. Full variable domain (rest looked up from reference TRBV7-8 and TRBJ2-7): GAGVSQSPRYKVAKRGQDVALRCDPISGHVSLFWYQQALGQGPEFLTYFQNEAQLDKSGLPSDRFFAERPEGSVSTLKIQRTQQEDSAVYLCASSLISGQGYEQYFGPGTRLTVT.

This clonotype was seen a few times. The chain employs TRBV7-6 and TRBJ2-1; 8 bases line up with TRBD2. V shed 5 bases and J 5 bases; nucleotides not matched to a gene: 8. This CDR3 is 15 amino acids long. Germline-derived CDR1 and CDR2 are SGHVS and FNYEAQ. CDR3 coding DNA: TGTGCCAGCAGCACCCAAGCGGGAGAGCACAATGAGCAGTTCTTC. Encoded protein: CASSTQAGEHNEQFF.

This clonotype was seen more than once but under ten times. The chain has TRBV9 and TRBJ2-1; D gene unclear. From germline, CDR1 is SGDLS and CDR2 YYNGEE. V lost 0 bases to trimming and J lost 4 bases, with 11 bases between them. CDR3 length: 15 amino acids. This CDR3 is CASSVVAGRYNEQFF. The CDR3 nucleotides are TGTGCCAGCAGCGTAGTGGCCGGAAGGTACAATGAGCAGTTCTTC.

In the case of this clonotype: The junction and the germline gene differ at one end; a read error may be behind it. V gene TRBV5-1 combines with J gene TRBJ2-1, with D perhaps assigned TRBD1 or TRBD2 (5 bases each). The CDR3 contains 14 residues. The germline V gene encodes CDR1 SGHRS and CDR2 YFSETQ. The CDR3 spells CARSSGPTYNEQFF. CDR3 DNA sequence: TGCGCCAGAAGCTCGGGACCTACCTACAATGAGCAGTTCTTC.